Following are 31 T cell receptor beta chains from one sample sequenced in a study of blood T cell repertoires in COVID-19. The assay was immunoSEQ multiplex PCR, and TCRdb's table has in-frame clones only and misses some. The repertoire holds a few hundred thousand clones, with 88% as singletons. The sequencing input was peripheral blood. These receptors all come from a woman between 40 and 55 years old who had recovered from COVID-19.

The rearrangement uses TRBV6-4 and TRBJ2-7, with a possible D match to TRBD2 (5 bases). CDR1 is MRHNA and CDR2 is SNTAGT in the germline V gene. Trimming left V 9 bases short and J 1 base short, with 13 bases between. The CDR3 has 13 amino acids. The CDR3 nucleotides read TGTGCCAGAACATTGAGGGTTTCCTACGAGCAGTACGTC. It encodes CARTLRVSYEQYV.

The rearrangement joins TRBV7-9 to TRBJ2-5, with 10 nucleotides matching TRBD1. The germline gives CDR1 SEHNR, CDR2 FQNEAQ (reference sequence). The V gene end was trimmed by 5 bases and the J gene end by 5 bases; junction bases not matched to a gene: 8. This CDR3 contains 15 residues. The CDR3 DNA sequence: TGTGCCAGCAGCGCCCGACAGGGGGCGCGGGAGACCCAGTACTTC. Amino acid sequence: CASSARQGARETQYF.

The gene calls are TRBV9 and TRBJ2-7, with D possibly matching TRBD2 (5 bases). The CDR3 totals 16 residues. V lost 3 bases, J lost 7 bases, and 23 bases lay in between. Per germline, CDR1 SGDLS and CDR2 YYNGEE. As DNA, the CDR3 is TGTGCCAGCAGCGCCCACGGACGTGAGGCCAGGAGGGAGCAGTACGTC. Residues: CASSAHGREARREQYV.

The chain carries TRBV5-6 and TRBJ1-2, with TRBD1 matching 8 bases. Trimming took 5 bases from V and 3 from J; bases not matched to a gene: 15. CDR3 length: 17 residues. Germline V gene data show CDR1 as SGHDT and CDR2 as YYEEEE. The CDR3 nucleotides read TGTGCCAGCAGACCATACGCCTTCAGGGGGCTTCACTATGGCTACACCTTC. Its protein is CASRPYAFRGLHYGYTF. The full variable domain, rest sourced from reference TRBV5-6 and TRBJ1-2, is DAGVTQSPTHLIKTRGQQVTLRCSPKSGHDTVSWYQQALGQGPQFIFQYYEEEERQRGNFPDRFSGHQFPNYSSELNVNALLLGDSALYLCASRPYAFRGLHYGYTFGSGTRLTVV.

The chain uses TRBV19 and TRBJ2-2; 12 bases agree with TRBD2. Unmatched junction bases numbered 0, after V lost 3 bases and J lost 7 bases. CDR3 length equals 14 residues. The V gene's germline CDR1 is LNHDA and CDR2 SQIVND (reference sequence). CDR3: CASSMGLAGGELFF. CDR3 DNA sequence: TGTGCCAGTAGTATGGGACTAGCGGGCGGGGAGCTGTTTTTT.

The rearrangement links TRBV7-3 to TRBJ2-3, with 7 bases matching TRBD2. The CDR3 has 16 amino acids. The germline CDR1 and CDR2 sequences are SGHTA and FQGTGA. V lost 5 bases to trimming and J lost 2 bases; unmatched junction nucleotides: 10. The CDR3 nucleotides read TGTGCCAGCAGCACTCTGGGGCTAGCGGCCACAGATACGCAGTATTTT. Translation gives CASSTLGLAATDTQYF.

The rearrangement joins TRBV29-1 to TRBJ1-2; 9 bases align to TRBD1. The trim removed 7 bases at V and 5 bases at J, leaving 20 bases unmatched. Germline loops: CDR1 SQVTM, CDR2 ANQGSEA. The CDR3 is made up of 17 amino acids. Here the CDR3 reads CSASPIGGQGTLYGYTF. CDR3 DNA sequence: TGCAGCGCTTCCCCAATTGGGGGACAGGGCACCTTATATGGCTACACCTTC. Variable domain in full (rest from reference TRBV29-1 and TRBJ1-2): SAVISQKPSRDICQRGTSLTIQCQVDSQVTMMFWYRQQPGQSLTLIATANQGSEATYESGFVIDKFPISRPNLTFSTLTVSNMSPEDSSIYLCSASPIGGQGTLYGYTFGSGTRLTVV.

The chain joins TRBV10-3 to TRBJ2-1, with a possible D match to TRBD2 (5 bases). The CDR3 consists of 14 residues. Germline CDR1 reads ENHRY; CDR2 reads SYGVKD. V shed 5 bases and J shed 5 bases, with 13 bases lying between them. CDR3 DNA sequence: TGTGCCATCAGTCCCGGGGTAGCGCACAATGAGCAGTTCTTC. It codes for CAISPGVAHNEQFF.

The chain recombines TRBV5-1 with TRBJ2-7; TRBD2 might be the D (6 bases). CDR1 and CDR2 from the germline V gene are SGHRS and YFSETQ. This CDR3 region has 14 residues. The ends were cut back, 5 bases at V and 2 bases at J, with 14 bases in the middle. CDR3 nucleotides: TGCGCCAGCAGGGGGGGACTTCGGGCCTACGAGCAGTACTTC. Amino acid sequence: CASRGGLRAYEQYF.

The sample holds one count of this clone. In DNA, the CDR3 is TGTGCCAGCAGTCCTATCCAGGGAGGTTGGCAGCCCCAGCATTTT. Encoded protein: CASSPIQGGWQPQHF. This chain joins TRBV27 and TRBJ1-5; a possible D gene is TRBD1 (5 bases). Trimming shortened V by 5 bases and J by 7 bases, and 18 bases separated the two germline ends. This CDR3 is built from 15 residues. CDR1 is MNHEY, CDR2 SMNVEV, per germline (reference sequence).

The V gene is TRBV5-1, the J gene TRBJ1-4, with 7 bases matching TRBD1. The ends lost 0 bases at V and 8 bases at J; junction bases unmatched: 10. The CDR3 is made up of 16 amino acids. In germline, CDR1 is SGHRS, CDR2 YFSETQ. The CDR3 sequence is CASSLGDRVGEEKLFF. DNA of the CDR3: TGCGCCAGCAGCTTGGGAGACAGGGTCGGAGAGGAAAAACTGTTTTTT.

V is TRBV5-8 and J is TRBJ2-1; possible D gene TRBD1, 5 bases. Trimming removed 4 bases at V and 0 bases at J, with 11 bases between. Looked up from germline, CDR1 is SGHTS and CDR2 is YDEGEE. CDR3 length equals 15 residues. The CDR3 DNA follows: TGTGCCAGCAGCCAGGGCGCCAGCTCCTACAATGAGCAGTTCTTC. This gives the protein CASSQGASSYNEQFF.

The chain combines TRBV4-3 with TRBJ1-2, with D tentatively TRBD1 (6 bases). Trimming cost V 3 bases and J 8 bases, with 10 bases left between them. Per germline, CDR1 LGHNA and CDR2 YSLEER. The CDR3 consists of 12 residues. The CDR3 DNA reads as TGCGCCAGCAGCCATGACACAGGGGGCTACACCTTC. This codes for CASSHDTGGYTF.

The chain employs TRBV10-3 and TRBJ2-3; the match to TRBD2 covers 12 bases. The length of the CDR3 is 12 residues. The V gene end was trimmed by 10 bases and the J gene end by 6 bases; junction bases not matched to a gene: 2. The V gene's germline CDR1 is ENHRY and CDR2 SYGVKD. The CDR3 DNA reads as TGTGCCACTAGCGGGAGGGCCGATACGCAGTATTTT. Translated: CATSGRADTQYF.

V and J are TRBV6-6 and TRBJ1-1, with D perhaps matching TRBD1 (6 bases). CDR1 is MNHNY and CDR2 is SVGAGI in the germline V gene (reference sequence). The CDR3 covers 16 residues. V lost 2 bases and J lost 0, with 13 bases in between. The CDR3 DNA sequence: TGTGCCAGCAGTTACACGCAGGGGCGCCTGAACACTGAAGCTTTCTTT. Translated, it gives CASSYTQGRLNTEAFF.

This clone was seen a handful of times. This sequence joins TRBV18 and TRBJ2-7, with TRBD1 identical over 7 bases. After removal of 4 bases from V and 3 bases from J, the junction contained 6 bases not matched to a gene. CDR1 KGHSH and CDR2 LQKENI come from the germline V gene. There are 14 residues in the CDR3. The CDR3 DNA is TGTGCCAGCTCACGACAGGGATCGGGCTACGAGCAGTACTTC. Its translation: CASSRQGSGYEQYF.

As for this clone: A read error may produce the germline difference seen at one junction end. This chain uses TRBV18 with TRBJ2-7, with 9 bases matching TRBD1. The CDR3 sequence is 15 residues long. CDR1 and CDR2 from the germline V gene are KGHSH and LQKENI. The CDR3, as DNA: TGTGCCAGCTCACCTACCGGGACAGGGACCTACGAGCAATACTTC. Translating gives CASSPTGTGTYEQYF.

The chain uses TRBV4-3 and TRBJ2-1; TRBD1 matches at 9 bases. Germline lookup yields CDR1 LGHNA and CDR2 YSLEER. V was clipped by 3 bases and J by 4 bases; unmatched bases: 10. The CDR3 spans 17 residues. Here the CDR3 DNA reads TGCGCCAGCAGCCACACCCAAAGACAGGGGGGATACAATGAGCAGTTCTTC. Amino acids: CASSHTQRQGGYNEQFF.

J is TRBJ2-1 and V is TRBV5-1; 11 positions agree with TRBD2. Germline trimming cut 0 bases from V and 8 bases from J; bases unmatched to any gene: 4. This CDR3 has 15 residues. The V gene's germline CDR1 is SGHRS and CDR2 YFSETQ. The CDR3 bases are TGCGCCAGCAGCTTGGGGCTAGCGGGGGGCGATGAGCAGTTCTTC. Protein sequence: CASSLGLAGGDEQFF. The complete variable domain, with remaining parts taken from reference TRBV5-1 and TRBJ2-1, reads KAGVTQTPRYLIKTRGQQVTLSCSPISGHRSVSWYQQTPGQGLQFLFEYFSETQRNKGNFPGRFSGRQFSNSRSEMNVSTLELGDSALYLCASSLGLAGGDEQFFGPGTRLTVL.

This clone was observed a handful of times. The J gene is TRBJ2-7, the V gene TRBV6-2 or TRBV6-3; D gene uncertain. This CDR3 has 13 amino acids. Trimming took 4 bases from V and 1 from J, leaving 8 bases between them. The germline V gene encodes CDR1 MNHEY and CDR2 SVGEGT. CDR3 sequence (DNA): TGTGCCAGCAGTTCACGGTCGTCCTACGAGCAGTACTTC. Protein: CASSSRSSYEQYF.

The rearrangement joins TRBV4-3 to TRBJ2-7, with no clear D. Trimming stripped 1 base from V and 2 bases from J, with 9 bases between. In germline, CDR1 is LGHNA, CDR2 YSLEER. The length of the CDR3 is 14 residues. The CDR3 DNA reads as TGCGCCAGCAGCCAAGGGTTACTGGCCTACGAGCAGTACTTC. This gives the protein CASSQGLLAYEQYF.

The genes are TRBV5-5 and TRBJ1-6; 10 bases are a match to TRBD1. With 4 bases clipped from V and 10 bases from J, the junction kept 5 bases outside the gene matches. Germline lookup yields CDR1 SGHKS and CDR2 YYEKEE (reference sequence). This CDR3 has 14 residues. CDR3 sequence reads: CASSPGQGGSPLHF. DNA for the CDR3: TGTGCCAGCAGCCCCGGACAGGGGGGCTCACCCCTCCACTTT.

The chain has TRBV27 and TRBJ2-6; TRBD2 is a possible D gene (6 bases). Trimming cost V 5 bases and J 1 base, with 9 bases left between them. The CDR3 sequence is 15 residues long. Germline V CDR1 and CDR2: MNHEY, SMNVEV (reference sequence). This chain's CDR3 is CASSLGRSGANVLTF. Here the CDR3 DNA reads TGTGCCAGCAGTCTAGGGAGGTCTGGGGCCAACGTCCTGACTTTC.

The CDR3 coding sequence is TGTGCCAGTAGTACCCAGGTGTCCAAAAACATTCAGTACTTC. As protein: CASSTQVSKNIQYF. The genes are TRBV19 and TRBJ2-4, with D unclear. V gave up 4 bases and J gave up 2 bases, with 9 bases separating them. This CDR3 contains 14 residues. Germline CDR1 LNHDA, CDR2 SQIVND (reference sequence).

V and J are TRBV3-1 (or the pseudogene TRBV3-2) and TRBJ2-7, with TRBD1 identical over 7 bases. Trimming cost V 3 bases and J 3 bases; bases outside gene matches: 5. Germline CDR1 and CDR2: LGHDT and YNNKEL (reference sequence). This CDR3 is 14 amino acids long. The DNA for the CDR3 is TGTGCCAGCAGCCAGACAGACAGGGACTACGAGCAGTACTTC. Protein product: CASSQTDRDYEQYF.

The V and J genes are TRBV27 and TRBJ2-1, with a possible D match to TRBD2 (5 bases). V dropped 6 bases and J dropped 8 bases, with 11 bases sitting between them. CDR1 and CDR2 (germline): MNHEY, SMNVEV (reference sequence). CDR3 size: 12 residues. The CDR3 region is CASSLAGYEQFF. The CDR3, as DNA: TGTGCCAGCAGCCTCGCGGGCTATGAGCAGTTCTTC.

V is TRBV4-3 and J is TRBJ2-2; D gene ambiguous. This CDR3 has 14 residues. Germline-derived CDR1 and CDR2 are LGHNA and YSLEER. V dropped 0 bases and J dropped 6 bases, with 8 bases sitting between them. The CDR3: CASSQDPLSGELFF. CDR3 bases: TGCGCCAGCAGCCAAGATCCCCTCTCCGGGGAGCTGTTTTTT.

V is TRBV15 and J is TRBJ2-2; 7 bases match TRBD2. Per the germline V gene, CDR1 is LNHNV and CDR2 is YYDKDF (reference sequence). The CDR3 runs to 15 residues. The V and J ends lost 8 bases and 4 bases, in that order; junction bases with no gene match: 10. Here the CDR3 DNA reads TGTGCCACCCAGATGGGGAGGGCCGTCACCGGGGAGCTGTTTTTT. This encodes CATQMGRAVTGELFF. The variable domain in full, with the rest retrieved from reference TRBV15 and TRBJ2-2, is DAMVIQNPRYQVTQFGKPVTLSCSQTLNHNVMYWYQQKSSQAPKLLFHYYDKDFNNEADTPDNFQSRRPNTSFCFLDIRSPGLGDTAMYLCATQMGRAVTGELFFGEGSRLTVL.

The V gene is TRBV19, the J gene TRBJ2-7, with 9 bases that match TRBD1. The CDR3 runs 15 residues. Trimming removed 6 bases from V and 2 bases from J; junction bases left unmatched: 8. CDR1 is LNHDA and CDR2 is SQIVND in the germline V gene (reference sequence). The chain's CDR3 is CASSAGTGPAYEQYV. The CDR3 DNA follows: TGTGCCAGTAGCGCCGGGACAGGGCCCGCCTACGAGCAGTACGTC.

V usage is TRBV7-9 and J usage is TRBJ1-1; TRBD1 aligns across 9 bases. This CDR3 comprises 13 residues. Losses at the gene ends were 4 bases for V and 11 bases for J; bases not matched to a gene: 8. CDR1 and CDR2 (germline): SEHNR, FQNEAQ (reference sequence). The CDR3: CASSSPQGARAFF. For the CDR3, the DNA is TGTGCCAGCAGCTCCCCACAGGGGGCTCGGGCTTTCTTT.

The chain couples TRBV5-6 to TRBJ1-2; D is possibly TRBD1 (5 bases). The CDR3 has 14 amino acids. Germline V gene lookup returns CDR1 SGHDT and CDR2 YYEEEE. V was trimmed by 4 bases and J by 4 bases, leaving 14 bases between them. CDR3 DNA sequence: TGTGCCAGCAGCCCCGGGGGGAAGCCCTATGGCTACACCTTC. It codes for CASSPGGKPYGYTF.